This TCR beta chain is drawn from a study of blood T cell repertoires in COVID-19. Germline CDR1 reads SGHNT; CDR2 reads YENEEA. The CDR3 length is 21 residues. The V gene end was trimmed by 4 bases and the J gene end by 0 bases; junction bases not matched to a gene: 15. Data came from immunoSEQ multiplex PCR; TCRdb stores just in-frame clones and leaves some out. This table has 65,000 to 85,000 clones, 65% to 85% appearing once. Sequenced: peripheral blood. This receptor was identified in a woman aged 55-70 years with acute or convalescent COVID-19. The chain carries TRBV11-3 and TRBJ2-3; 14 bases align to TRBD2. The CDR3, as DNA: TGTGCCAGCAGCTCAGAACTCGGACTAGCGGGGGGTCCTTCTAGCACAGATACGCAGTATTTT. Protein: CASSSELGLAGGPSSTDTQYF.